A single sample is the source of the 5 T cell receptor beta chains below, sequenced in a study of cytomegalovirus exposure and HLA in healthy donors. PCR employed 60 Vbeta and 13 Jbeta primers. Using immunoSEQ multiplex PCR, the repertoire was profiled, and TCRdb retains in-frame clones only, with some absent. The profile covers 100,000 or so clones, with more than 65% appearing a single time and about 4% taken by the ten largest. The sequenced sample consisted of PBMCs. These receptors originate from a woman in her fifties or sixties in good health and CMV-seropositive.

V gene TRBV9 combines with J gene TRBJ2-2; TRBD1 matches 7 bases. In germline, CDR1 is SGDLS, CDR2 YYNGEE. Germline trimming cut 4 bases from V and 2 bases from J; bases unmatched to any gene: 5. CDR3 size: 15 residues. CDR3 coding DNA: TGTGCCAGCAGCCCCCGACAGGGAAACACCGGGGAGCTGTTTTTT. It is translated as CASSPRQGNTGELFF.

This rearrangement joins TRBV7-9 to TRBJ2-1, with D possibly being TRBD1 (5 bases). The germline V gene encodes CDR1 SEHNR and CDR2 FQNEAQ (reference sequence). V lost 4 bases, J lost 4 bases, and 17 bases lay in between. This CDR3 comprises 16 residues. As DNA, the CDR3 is TGTGCCAGCAGCTCCCCCCGGACACCTCTTTACAATGAGCAGTTCTTC. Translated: CASSSPRTPLYNEQFF.

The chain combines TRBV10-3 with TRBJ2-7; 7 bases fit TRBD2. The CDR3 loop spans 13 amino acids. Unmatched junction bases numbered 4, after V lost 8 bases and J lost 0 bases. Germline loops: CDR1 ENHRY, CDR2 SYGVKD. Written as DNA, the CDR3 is TGTGCCATCCGAGGCGGGAGCTCCTACGAGCAGTACTTC. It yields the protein CAIRGGSSYEQYF.

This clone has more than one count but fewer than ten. CDR3 amino acids: CASSERGQRNEKLFF. The CDR3 DNA reads as TGTGCCAGCAGTGAACGTGGACAGCGTAATGAAAAACTGTTTTTT. The chain joins TRBV2 to TRBJ1-4, with D tentatively TRBD1 (6 bases). V was shortened by 2 bases and J by 4 bases, with 11 bases between the two germline ends. The germline CDR1 and CDR2 sequences are SNHLY and FYNNEI. The CDR3 extends over 15 amino acids.

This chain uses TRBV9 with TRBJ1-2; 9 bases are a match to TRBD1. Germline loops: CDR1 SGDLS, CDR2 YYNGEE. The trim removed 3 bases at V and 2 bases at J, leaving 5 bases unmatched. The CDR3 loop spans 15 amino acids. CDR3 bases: TGTGCCAGCAGCGGGGGGACAGGGAGAAACTATGGCTACACCTTC. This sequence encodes CASSGGTGRNYGYTF.